One sample yielded the 9 T cell receptor beta chains listed below, sequenced in a study of post-analysis software for immune sequencing data. Points from the study as a whole: The study found TRBV5-6, TRBV5-1 and TRBV20-1 among roughly 5 TRBV segments more frequent in patients than controls.

Built from TCR beta cDNA, the libraries had unique molecular identifiers in them. A single record per CDR3 protein comes from TCRdb applying MiXCR to the PCR reads. The data contain about 170,000 distinct CDR3 sequences, around 30% of them singletons. Their recognized antigens are unknown. The specimen was blood. These receptor sequences come from a girl aged 10-17 years with multiple sclerosis.

The CDR3 spells CASSQDLEGEYNSPLHF. As DNA, the CDR3 is TGTGCCAGCAGCCAAGATTTGGAAGGGGAGTATAATTCACCCCTCCACTTT. J is TRBJ1-6 and V is TRBV4-2, with D tentatively TRBD1 (5 bases). The ends were cut back, 0 bases at V and 4 bases at J, with 13 bases in the middle. This CDR3 contains 17 residues. The germline gives CDR1 LGHNA, CDR2 YNFKEQ.

This clonotype has ten or more counts. The V gene is TRBV29-1, the J gene TRBJ1-1, with a weak D call TRBD1 (5 bases). The CDR3 extends over 13 amino acids. Germline V gene data show CDR1 as SQVTM and CDR2 as ANQGSEA. V was trimmed by 6 bases and J by 0 bases, leaving 11 bases between them. In nucleotides, the CDR3 is TGCAGCGTGGAGGGACGGATGAACACTGAAGCTTTCTTT. Translating it yields CSVEGRMNTEAFF.

Points on this clonotype: The junction shows a germline mismatch at one end, possibly a read error. This chain links TRBV6-5 with TRBJ1-6, with TRBD1 as a possible D gene (6 bases). The CDR3 runs to 15 residues. Per the germline V gene, CDR1 is MNHEY and CDR2 is SVGAGI. CDR3 loop: CASSRDITGNSPPHF. CDR3 nucleotides: TGTGCCAGCAGTCGCGACATCACAGGGAATTCACCCCCCCACTTT.

This sequence joins TRBV20-1 and TRBJ2-2; no clear D gene. The CDR3 length is 14 residues. Deletions cut 5 bases from V and 0 bases from J, with 10 bases between. Germline V gives CDR1 DFQATT, CDR2 SNEGSKA (reference sequence). The CDR3 reads CSAWTGPNTGELFF. In nucleotides, the CDR3 is TGCAGTGCTTGGACGGGCCCGAACACCGGGGAGCTGTTTTTT.

This clonotype was detected ten times or more. The chain joins TRBV4-1 to TRBJ2-1, with no clear D. V was trimmed by 1 base and J by 10 bases, leaving 5 bases between them. Germline CDR1 MGHRA, CDR2 YSYEKL. The CDR3 sequence is 11 residues long. Here the CDR3 reads CASSQGSEQFF. CDR3 sequence (DNA): TGCGCCAGCAGCCAAGGGTCAGAGCAGTTCTTC.

Only a few counts were recorded for this clonotype. The chain is built from TRBV28 and TRBJ1-5; D is possibly TRBD1 (5 bases). The CDR3 has 16 residues. Germline V gene data show CDR1 as MDHEN and CDR2 as SYDVKM. V lost 3 bases and J lost 0, with 12 bases in between. In nucleotides, the CDR3 is TGTGCCAGCAGTTTCCTCTGGGGGGATAGCAATCAGCCCCAGCATTTT. Residues: CASSFLWGDSNQPQHF.

Remarks on this clonotype: The junction shows a germline mismatch at one end, possibly a read error. This chain connects TRBV11-2 to TRBJ2-7; 13 positions match TRBD2. Per germline, CDR1 SGHAT and CDR2 FQNNGV. CDR3 length: 17 amino acids. The DNA of the CDR3 is TGTGCCAGCGGCTTAGGACTAGCGGGAGAATGGCGCTACGAGCAGTACTTC. This sequence encodes CASGLGLAGEWRYEQYF.

The sample holds many counts of this clonotype. V and J are TRBV20-1 and TRBJ2-7; 7 bases are shared with TRBD2. This CDR3 spans 13 amino acids. J was trimmed by 0 bases and V by 5 bases; bases with no gene match: 4. Germline loops: CDR1 DFQATT, CDR2 SNEGSKA (reference sequence). The CDR3 DNA reads as TGCAGTGCTCCGGGACTAAGCTCCTACGAGCAGTACTTC. Residues: CSAPGLSSYEQYF.

In its sample, this clonotype was seen many times. CDR3 DNA sequence: TGCGCCAGCAGCCAGTTGGGACTTCCACAAGAGACCCAGTACTTC. Its translation is CASSQLGLPQETQYF. The chain is built from TRBV4-1 and TRBJ2-5; TRBD2 might be the D (6 bases). This CDR3 has 15 amino acids. CDR1 MGHRA and CDR2 YSYEKL come from the germline V gene. The germline V and J ends were trimmed by 3 bases and 2 bases, with 13 bases remaining between them.